These 15 T cell receptor beta chains originate from one sample sequenced in a study of shared clonotypes between healthy human individuals. In the naive CD8 group, cells lacked CD45RO and were positively selected for CCR7, so terminally differentiated effector memory CD45RA+ cells were left out. Profiled with immunoSEQ multiplex PCR; TCRdb holds only in-frame clones, not every one. This table has roughly 650,000 clones, 90% to 97% appearing once. Material: naive CD8+ T cells sorted from blood. These receptors came from a woman younger than 45 in good health.

CDR3: CSVVQASNYGYTF. The DNA for the CDR3 is TGCAGCGTTGTTCAGGCAAGCAACTATGGCTACACCTTC. V and J are TRBV29-1 and TRBJ1-2; D not resolved. Germline loops: CDR1 SQVTM, CDR2 ANQGSEA. This CDR3 is 13 amino acids long. The V end lost 4 bases, the J end lost 2 bases, and 11 bases lay between the germline ends.

The J gene is TRBJ2-7, the V gene TRBV28; the D is unclear. CDR3 length equals 12 residues. Germline loops: CDR1 MDHEN, CDR2 SYDVKM. The V end lost 3 bases, the J end lost 2 bases, and 5 bases lay between the germline ends. CDR3: CASSFTAYEQYF. In DNA form, the CDR3 reads TGTGCCAGCAGTTTTACGGCCTACGAGCAGTACTTC.

This chain uses TRBV28 with TRBJ1-5; 8 bases are a match to TRBD1. The CDR3 sequence is 16 residues long. CDR1 and CDR2 from the germline V gene are MDHEN and SYDVKM. J was trimmed by 7 bases and V by 4 bases; bases with no gene match: 12. As DNA, the CDR3 is TGTGCCAGCAGTTGGCCAGGAGACAGGGGTCGACAGCCCCAGCATTTT. Amino acids: CASSWPGDRGRQPQHF.

This rearrangement joins TRBV2 to TRBJ2-7, with 12 bases fitting TRBD1. Trimming took 7 bases from V and 4 from J; bases not matched to a gene: 5. The CDR3 has 14 amino acids. The germline CDR1 and CDR2 sequences are SNHLY and FYNNEI. The CDR3 nucleotides read TGTGCCAGCATGGGGGGACAGGGGGCATACGAGCAGTACTTC. Amino acids: CASMGGQGAYEQYF.

The rearrangement uses TRBV19 and TRBJ2-7; 13 nucleotides align to TRBD2. In germline, CDR1 is LNHDA, CDR2 SQIVND (reference sequence). V was clipped by 6 bases and J by 7 bases; unmatched bases: 9. The CDR3 contains 15 residues. The CDR3 region has the DNA TGTGCCAGTAGCCCAGGACTAGCGGGAGTGGGGGAGCAGTACTTC. Translated, it gives CASSPGLAGVGEQYF.

The V gene is TRBV27, the J gene TRBJ2-1, with D tentatively TRBD1 (6 bases). The CDR3 is 14 amino acids. CDR1 is MNHEY and CDR2 is SMNVEV in the germline V gene (reference sequence). V was cut by 6 bases and J by 6 bases, with 15 bases left in between. The DNA for the CDR3 is TGTGCCAGCAGACATGGACAGTCCGGCAATGAGCAGTTCTTC. Translation: CASRHGQSGNEQFF.

The rearrangement joins TRBV27 to TRBJ2-5, with a tentative D call TRBD2 (6 bases). The DNA end lines up better with TRBJ2-7; the J call may be wrong. Germline V gene lookup returns CDR1 MNHEY and CDR2 SMNVEV (reference sequence). The CDR3 sequence is 11 residues long. The CDR3 DNA is TGTGCCAGCGAGGAGGGGTACGAGCAGTACTTC. This sequence encodes CASEEGYEQYF.

The chain uses TRBV6-1 and TRBJ2-2, with TRBD2 matching over 7 bases. With 8 bases clipped from V and 5 bases from J, the junction kept 11 bases outside the gene matches. The germline gives CDR1 MNHNS, CDR2 SASEGT. The CDR3 is 15 amino acids. CDR3 DNA sequence: TGTGCCAGCCGTTTAGCGGGCGGTAGGACCGGGGAGCTGTTTTTT. Residues: CASRLAGGRTGELFF.

The V call is TRBV25-1, the J call TRBJ1-3; D is unresolved. Germline CDR1 is MGHDK and CDR2 is SYGVNS. This CDR3 contains 14 residues. V lost 5 bases, J lost 2 bases, and 10 bases lay in between. The chain's CDR3 is CASSPPIPGNTIYF. CDR3 in DNA: TGTGCCAGCAGTCCGCCGATCCCTGGAAACACCATATATTTT.

This clone was seen once. V is TRBV18 and J is TRBJ2-7, with 8 bases that match TRBD1. CDR3 length: 15 amino acids. The junction had 9 bases not matched to a gene; V was cut back by 3 bases and J by 5 bases. Per the germline V gene, CDR1 is KGHSH and CDR2 is LQKENI. CDR3 DNA sequence: TGTGCCAGCTCACCGCGGGACAGGAATATCGACGAGCAGTACTTC. Translation: CASSPRDRNIDEQYF.

The chain carries TRBV5-1 and TRBJ2-1; 8 bases agree with TRBD2. CDR3 size: 14 residues. V shed 6 bases, J shed 1 base, and the junction held 3 bases outside the gene matches. Germline values: CDR1 SGHRS, CDR2 YFSETQ. The CDR3 bases are TGCGCCAGCAAAACGGGGGGGTCCTACAATGAGCAGTTCTTC. Protein: CASKTGGSYNEQFF.

The chain couples TRBV11-2 to TRBJ2-3; 11 positions match TRBD2. Germline V gives CDR1 SGHAT, CDR2 FQNNGV. The CDR3 is 14 residues long. V lost 2 bases and J lost 5; bases outside the gene matches: 0. The CDR3 loop reads CASSLLAGGDTQYF. CDR3 nucleotide sequence: TGTGCCAGCAGCTTACTAGCGGGAGGAGATACGCAGTATTTT.

Concerning this clone: The same CDR3 also results from other DNA sequences found in this sample. V and J are TRBV9 and TRBJ2-7; D might be TRBD2 (6 bases). The CDR3 is 14 residues long. Trimming removed 2 bases at V and 1 base at J, with 10 bases between. Germline loops: CDR1 SGDLS, CDR2 YYNGEE. CDR3 residues: CASSVGGLSYEQYF. CDR3 DNA: TGTGCCAGCAGCGTCGGAGGGTTGTCCTACGAGCAGTACTTC.

The rearrangement links TRBV4-2 to TRBJ2-1; 12 positions match TRBD2. Germline CDR1 reads LGHNA; CDR2 reads YNFKEQ. CDR3 length equals 18 residues. Unmatched junction bases numbered 10, after V lost 0 bases and J lost 7 bases. The CDR3 sequence: CASSQDFLAGGPGNEQFF. The CDR3 region has the DNA TGTGCCAGCAGCCAAGATTTCCTAGCGGGAGGGCCGGGTAATGAGCAGTTCTTC.

The V gene is TRBV29-1, the J gene TRBJ2-7; D is perhaps TRBD1 (5 bases). Germline V CDR1 and CDR2: SQVTM, ANQGSEA. The CDR3 loop spans 12 amino acids. V was shortened by 4 bases and J by 0 bases, with 7 bases between the two germline ends. As DNA, the CDR3 is TGCAGCGTTGGGGGCAACTCCTACGAGCAGTACTTC. It yields the protein CSVGGNSYEQYF.